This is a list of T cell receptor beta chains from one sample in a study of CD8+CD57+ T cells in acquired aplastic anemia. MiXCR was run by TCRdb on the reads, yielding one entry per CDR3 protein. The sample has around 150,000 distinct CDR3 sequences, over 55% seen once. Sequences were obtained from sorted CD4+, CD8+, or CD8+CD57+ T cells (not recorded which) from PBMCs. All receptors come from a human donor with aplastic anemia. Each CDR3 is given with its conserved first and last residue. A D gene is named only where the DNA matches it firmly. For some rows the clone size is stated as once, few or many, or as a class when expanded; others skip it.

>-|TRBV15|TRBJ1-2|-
CATSMASTGYGYTF
TGTGCCACCAGCATGGCCTCAACAGGCTATGGCTACACCTTC
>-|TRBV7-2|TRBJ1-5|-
CASSLAAGQPQHF
TGTGCCAGCAGCTTAGCGGCCGGTCAGCCCCAGCATTTT
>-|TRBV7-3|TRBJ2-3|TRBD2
CASSLTGGRSDDTQYF
TGTGCCAGCAGCCTAACCGGCGGGAGAAGTGATGATACGCAGTATTTT
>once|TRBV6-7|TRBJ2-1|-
CASSAGKRELPEQFF
TGTGCCAGCAGTGCCGGGAAACGGGAGCTCCCTGAGCAGTTCTTC
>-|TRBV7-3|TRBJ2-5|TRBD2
CASSLSGGAISETQYF
TGTGCCAGCAGCTTAAGCGGGGGGGCGATTTCGGAGACCCAGTACTTC
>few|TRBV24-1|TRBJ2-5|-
CATSEIGGGETQYF
TGTGCCACCAGTGAGATTGGGGGTGGGGAGACCCAGTACTTC
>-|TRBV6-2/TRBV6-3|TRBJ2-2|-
CASTSGELFF
TGTGCCAGCACTAGCGGGGAGCTGTTTTTT
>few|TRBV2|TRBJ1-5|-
CASRGIAYSNQPQHF
TGTGCCAGCAGAGGAATAGCCTATAGCAATCAGCCCCAGCATTTT
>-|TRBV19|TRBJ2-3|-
CASSQGWDTQYF
TGTGCCAGTAGTCAAGGATGGGATACGCAGTATTTT
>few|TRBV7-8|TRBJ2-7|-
CASRLLTSGEQYF
TGTGCCAGCAGGCTGCTGACTTCCGGCGAGCAGTACTTC
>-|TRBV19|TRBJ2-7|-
CASSIVWSASYEQYF
TGTGCCAGTAGTATAGTCTGGAGCGCCTCCTACGAGCAGTACTTC
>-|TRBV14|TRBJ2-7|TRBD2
CASSQRTSGRSYEQYF
TGTGCCAGCAGCCAAAGGACTAGCGGGAGGTCCTACGAGCAGTACTTC
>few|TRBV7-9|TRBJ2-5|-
CASSLAGLETQYF
TGTGCCAGCAGCTTAGCAGGGTTGGAGACCCAGTACTTC
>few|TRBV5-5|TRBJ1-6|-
CASETANSPLHF
TGTGCCAGTGAGACAGCAAATTCACCCCTCCACTTT
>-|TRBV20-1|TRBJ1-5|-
CSARDPQHF
TGCAGTGCTAGAGATCCCCAGCATTTT
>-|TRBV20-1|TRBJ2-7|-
CSADSEGHEQYF
TGCAGTGCTGACTCAGAGGGCCACGAGCAGTACTTC
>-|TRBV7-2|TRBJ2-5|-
CASSSKQTQYF
TGTGCCAGCAGCTCGAAGCAGACCCAGTACTTC
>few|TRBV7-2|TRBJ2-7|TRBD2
CASSLGLARGDEQYF
TGTGCCAGCAGCTTGGGACTAGCTCGGGGTGACGAGCAGTACTTC
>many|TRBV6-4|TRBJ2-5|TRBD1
CASSAGTGGNETQYF
TGTGCCAGCAGTGCCGGGACAGGGGGCAATGAGACCCAGTACTTC
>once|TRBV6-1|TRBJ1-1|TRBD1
CASREIGTANTEAFF
TGTGCCAGCAGGGAAATAGGGACAGCGAACACTGAAGCTTTCTTT
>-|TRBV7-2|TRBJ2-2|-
CASEGIGELFF
TGTGCCAGCGAGGGAATCGGGGAGCTGTTTTTT
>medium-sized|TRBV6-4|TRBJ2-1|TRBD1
CASSDGTGGDEQFF
TGTGCCAGCAGTGACGGGACAGGGGGGGATGAGCAGTTCTTC
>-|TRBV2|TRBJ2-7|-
CASSDNYEQYF
TGTGCCAGCAGTGATAACTACGAGCAGTACTTC
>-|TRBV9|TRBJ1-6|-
CASSVETQSNSPLHF
TGTGCCAGCAGCGTAGAAACTCAGTCTAATTCACCCCTCCACTTT
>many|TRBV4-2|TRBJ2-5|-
CASSPARGGQETQYF
TGTGCCAGCAGCCCCGCAAGGGGGGGCCAAGAGACCCAGTACTTC
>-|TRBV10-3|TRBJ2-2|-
CAISRRAGELFF
TGTGCCATCAGCCGCCGGGCCGGGGAGCTGTTTTTT
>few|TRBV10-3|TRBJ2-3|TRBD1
CAISVGTGGTDTQYF
TGTGCCATCAGTGTGGGGACAGGGGGCACAGATACGCAGTATTTT
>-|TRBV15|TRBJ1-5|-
CATKRFGSNQPQHF
TGTGCCACCAAACGGTTTGGTAGCAATCAGCCCCAGCATTTT
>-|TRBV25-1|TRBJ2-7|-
CASGGAAYEQYF
TGTGCCAGCGGAGGGGCGGCCTACGAGCAGTACTTC
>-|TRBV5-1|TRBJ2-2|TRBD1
CATTQGDNTGELFF
TGCGCCACGACCCAGGGGGATAACACCGGGGAGCTGTTTTTT
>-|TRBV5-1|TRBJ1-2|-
CASSSQQGGGYTF
TGCGCCAGCAGCTCCCAACAGGGAGGTGGCTACACCTTC
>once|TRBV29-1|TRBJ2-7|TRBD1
CSVETGIHEQYF
TGCAGCGTTGAGACAGGGATACACGAGCAGTACTTC
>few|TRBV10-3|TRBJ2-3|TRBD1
CAISLTGTGGADTQYF
TGTGCCATCAGCCTTACCGGGACAGGGGGCGCAGATACGCAGTATTTT
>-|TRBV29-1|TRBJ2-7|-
CSVATGLHEQYF
TGCAGCGTTGCGACGGGTTTACACGAGCAGTACTTC
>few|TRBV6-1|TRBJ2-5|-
CASSPLGETQYF
TGTGCCAGCAGTCCACTCGGGGAGACCCAGTACTTC
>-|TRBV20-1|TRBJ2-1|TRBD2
CSARDIAGTYNEQFF
TGCAGTGCTAGAGATATAGCGGGGACCTACAATGAGCAGTTCTTC
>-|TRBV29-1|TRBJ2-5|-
CSVEGRTTQETQYF
TGCAGCGTTGAAGGTCGGACTACTCAAGAGACCCAGTACTTC
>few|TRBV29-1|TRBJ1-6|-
CSVSTDPGSPLHF
TGCAGCGTTTCTACAGACCCCGGTTCACCCCTCCACTTT
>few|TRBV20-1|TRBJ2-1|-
CSARGVGEQFF
TGCAGTGCTAGAGGGGTGGGCGAGCAGTTCTTC
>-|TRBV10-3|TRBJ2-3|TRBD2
CAIRGLGGSAYTDTQYF
TGTGCCATCAGGGGCTTGGGGGGGTCAGCTTACACAGATACGCAGTATTTT
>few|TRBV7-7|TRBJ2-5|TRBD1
CASSLSLRGQETQYF
TGTGCTAGCAGCCTAAGCCTAAGGGGACAGGAGACCCAGTACTTC
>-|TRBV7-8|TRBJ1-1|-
CASSLTTGNTEAFF
TGTGCCAGCAGCTTAACGACGGGGAACACTGAAGCTTTCTTT
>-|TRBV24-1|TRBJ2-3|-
CATSDPSDGRTDTQYF
TGTGCCACCAGTGACCCGTCGGACGGGCGCACAGATACGCAGTATTTT
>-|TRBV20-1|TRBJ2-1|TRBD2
CSASGTSAYNEQFF
TGCAGTGCTAGCGGGACTAGCGCCTACAATGAGCAGTTCTTC
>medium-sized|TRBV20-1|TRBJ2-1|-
CSASRALYNEQFF
TGCAGTGCGTCCAGGGCCCTCTACAATGAGCAGTTCTTC
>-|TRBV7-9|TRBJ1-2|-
CASSLMTSYYGYTF
TGTGCCAGCAGCTTAATGACCTCTTACTATGGCTACACCTTC
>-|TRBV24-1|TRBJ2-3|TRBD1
CATSVGQGISTDTQYF
TGTGCCACCAGTGTGGGACAGGGCATAAGCACAGATACGCAGTATTTT
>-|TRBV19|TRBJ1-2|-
CASSYSPGTHGYTF
TGTGCCAGTTCCTACTCCCCCGGGACCCATGGCTACACCTTC
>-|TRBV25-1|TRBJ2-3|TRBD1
CASSEWGQGALSSTDTQYF
TGTGCCAGCAGTGAATGGGGACAGGGGGCTCTATCTAGCACAGATACGCAGTATTTT
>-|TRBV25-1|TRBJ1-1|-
CASSLGGAMNTEAFF
TGTGCCAGCTCCCTTGGGGGGGCGATGAACACTGAAGCTTTCTTT
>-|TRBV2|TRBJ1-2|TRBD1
CASRRQGETHGYTF
TGTGCCAGCAGGCGACAGGGCGAAACTCATGGCTACACCTTC
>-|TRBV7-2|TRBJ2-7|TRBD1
CASSLEDRPTYEQYF
TGTGCCAGCAGCTTAGAGGACAGGCCGACCTACGAGCAGTACTTC
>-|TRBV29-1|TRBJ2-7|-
CSVVGSERGVGSYEQYF
TGCAGCGTTGTGGGGTCGGAGAGGGGAGTCGGCTCCTACGAGCAGTACTTC
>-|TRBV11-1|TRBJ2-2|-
CASSYTSANTGELFF
TGTGCCAGCAGCTATACGTCAGCGAACACCGGGGAGCTGTTTTTT
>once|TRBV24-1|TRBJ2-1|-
CATSDTGRMDYNEQFF
TGTGCCACCAGTGACACGGGACGGATGGACTACAATGAGCAGTTCTTC